Sequencing of this TCR beta chain was carried out in a study of T cells in Graves' hyperthyroidism and ophthalmopathy. Germline CDR1 reads SEHNR; CDR2 reads FQNEAQ (reference sequence). The CDR3 sequence is 16 residues long. Concerning this clonotype itself: A much larger clonotype is one base distant, so this may be a read error.

Authors of the study amplified TCR beta CDR3 regions from RNA transcripts. TCR CDR3 regions were first amplified by RT-PCR with HTBI primers. TCRdb processed the multiplex PCR reads anew with MiXCR; each CDR3 protein has one entry. Among hundreds of thousands of distinct CDR3 sequences listed, 11% to 15% were seen once. This TCR was sampled from a woman in her late teens or twenties with Graves' hyperthyroidism. The V call is TRBV7-9, the J call TRBJ2-2, with D perhaps TRBD2 (6 bases). The source material was blood. CDR3 DNA sequence: TGCGCCAGCAGCTTGGCCTGGGAGGCACGCACCGGGGAGCTGTTTTTT. Encoded protein: CASSLAWEARTGELFF. Based on the CDR3 plus reference TRBV7-9 and TRBJ2-2, the full variable domain is DTGVSQNPRHKITKRGQNVTFRCDPISEHNRLYWYRQTLGQGPEFLTYFQNEAQLEKSRLLSDRFSAERPKGSFSTLEIQRTEQGDSAMYLCASSLAWEARTGELFFGEGSRLTVL.